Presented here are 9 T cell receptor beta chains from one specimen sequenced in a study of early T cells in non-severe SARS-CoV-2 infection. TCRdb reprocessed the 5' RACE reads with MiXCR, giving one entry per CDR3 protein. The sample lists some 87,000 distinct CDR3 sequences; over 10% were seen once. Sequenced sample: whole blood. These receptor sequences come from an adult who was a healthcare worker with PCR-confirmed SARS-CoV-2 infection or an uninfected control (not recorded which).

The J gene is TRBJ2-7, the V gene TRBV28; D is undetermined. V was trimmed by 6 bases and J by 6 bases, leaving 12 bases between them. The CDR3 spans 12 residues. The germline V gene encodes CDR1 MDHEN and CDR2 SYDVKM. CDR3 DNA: TGTGCCAGCAGACCCCCGGTCGGCGAGCAGTACTTC. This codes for CASRPPVGEQYF.

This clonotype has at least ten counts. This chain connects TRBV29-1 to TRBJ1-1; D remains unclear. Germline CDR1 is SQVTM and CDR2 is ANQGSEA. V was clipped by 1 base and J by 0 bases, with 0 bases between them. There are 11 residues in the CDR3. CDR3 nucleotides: TGCAGCGTTGAAGTGAACACTGAAGCTTTCTTT. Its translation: CSVEVNTEAFF. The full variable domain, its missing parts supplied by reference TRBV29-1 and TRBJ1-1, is SAVISQKPSRDICQRGTSLTIQCQVDSQVTMMFWYRQQPGQSLTLIATANQGSEATYESGFVIDKFPISRPNLTFSTLTVSNMSPEDSSIYLCSVEVNTEAFFGQGTRLTVV.

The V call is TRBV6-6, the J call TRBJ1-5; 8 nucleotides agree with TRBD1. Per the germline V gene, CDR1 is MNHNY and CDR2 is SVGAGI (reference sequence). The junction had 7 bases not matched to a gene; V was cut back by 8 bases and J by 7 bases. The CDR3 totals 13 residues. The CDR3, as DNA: TGTGCCAGCGGCAGGGGGCAAGAACAGCCCCAGCATTTT. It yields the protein CASGRGQEQPQHF.

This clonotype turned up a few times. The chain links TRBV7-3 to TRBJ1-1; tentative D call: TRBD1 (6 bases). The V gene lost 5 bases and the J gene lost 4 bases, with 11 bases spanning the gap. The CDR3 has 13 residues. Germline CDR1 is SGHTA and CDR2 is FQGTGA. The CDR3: CASSHQGSTEAFF. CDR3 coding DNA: TGTGCCAGCAGCCACCAGGGGAGCACTGAAGCTTTCTTT.

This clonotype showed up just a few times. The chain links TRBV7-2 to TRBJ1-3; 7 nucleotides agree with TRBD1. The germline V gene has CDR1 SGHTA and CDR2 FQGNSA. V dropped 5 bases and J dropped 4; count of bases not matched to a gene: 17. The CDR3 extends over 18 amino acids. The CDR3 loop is CASSHSPDRVLGGNTIYF. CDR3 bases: TGTGCCAGCAGCCACTCCCCAGACAGGGTGCTTGGAGGAAACACCATATATTTT.

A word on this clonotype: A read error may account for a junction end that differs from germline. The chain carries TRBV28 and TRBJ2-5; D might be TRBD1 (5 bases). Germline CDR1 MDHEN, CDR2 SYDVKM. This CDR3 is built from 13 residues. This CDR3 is CACRFRVGETQYF. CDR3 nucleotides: TGTGCCTGCAGATTCAGGGTTGGAGAGACCCAGTACTTC.

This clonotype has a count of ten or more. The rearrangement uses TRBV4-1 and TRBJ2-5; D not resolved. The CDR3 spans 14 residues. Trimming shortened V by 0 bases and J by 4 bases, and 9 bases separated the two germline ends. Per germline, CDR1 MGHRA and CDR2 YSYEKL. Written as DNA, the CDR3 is TGCGCCAGCAGCCAAGAGGCCAGCCGAGAGACCCAGTACTTC. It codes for CASSQEASRETQYF.

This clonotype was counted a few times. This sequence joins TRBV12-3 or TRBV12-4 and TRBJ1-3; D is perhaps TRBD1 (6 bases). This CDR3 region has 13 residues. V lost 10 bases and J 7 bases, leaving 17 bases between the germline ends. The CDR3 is CATRQDPGNTIYF. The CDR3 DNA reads TGTGCCACTAGACAGGACCCGGGGAACACCATATATTTT.

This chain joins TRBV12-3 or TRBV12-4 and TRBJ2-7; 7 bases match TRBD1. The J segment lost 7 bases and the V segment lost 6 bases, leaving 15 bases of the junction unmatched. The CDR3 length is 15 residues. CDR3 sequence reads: CASRPGTASKVEQYF. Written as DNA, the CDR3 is TGTGCCAGCAGGCCCGGGACAGCGTCAAAGGTGGAGCAGTACTTC.